The 24 T cell receptor beta chains below were found in one sample sequenced in a study of blood T cells in healthy people across ages. Alongside a J-beta primer mix, a sample-barcoded 5' primer served in a second PCR lasting about 6 to 12 cycles. One entry per CDR3 protein, called by TCRdb with MiXCR from the 5' RACE reads. The sample consists of approximately 810,000 distinct CDR3 sequences, 25% to 35% of them appearing once. The source material was blood. These receptors were taken from an elderly woman in good health.

This clonotype was seen ten or more times. The chain recombines TRBV10-3 with TRBJ2-1, with 15 bases fitting TRBD2. Trimming took 6 bases from V and 1 from J; bases not matched to a gene: 1. The germline CDR1 and CDR2 sequences are ENHRY and SYGVKD. The CDR3 has 16 residues. As DNA, the CDR3 is TGTGCCATCAGCGGGACTAGCGGGGGGTCCTACAATGAGCAGTTCTTC. As protein: CAISGTSGGSYNEQFF.

This clonotype was detected many times. The chain recombines TRBV15 with TRBJ2-7; TRBD2 agrees at 9 bases. After removal of 4 bases from V and 0 bases from J, the junction contained 10 bases not matched to a gene. CDR3 length: 17 amino acids. CDR1 and CDR2 (germline): LNHNV, YYDKDF (reference sequence). CDR3 protein: CATSNLPAGGNSYEQYF. Written as DNA, the CDR3 is TGTGCCACCAGCAATTTACCTGCGGGGGGGAACTCCTACGAGCAGTACTTC. The full variable domain, with the rest looked up from reference TRBV15 and TRBJ2-7, is DAMVIQNPRYQVTQFGKPVTLSCSQTLNHNVMYWYQQKSSQAPKLLFHYYDKDFNNEADTPDNFQSRRPNTSFCFLDIRSPGLGDTAMYLCATSNLPAGGNSYEQYFGPGTRLTVT.

The gene calls are TRBV7-2 and TRBJ2-3, with a possible D match to TRBD2 (5 bases). Trimming removed 5 bases at V and 2 bases at J, with 17 bases between. Per germline, CDR1 SGHTA and CDR2 FQGNSA. CDR3 length: 16 amino acids. The CDR3 DNA sequence: TGTGCCAGCAGCCTTACCCGTGCGGGTTCCACAGATACGCAGTATTTT. Translated, it gives CASSLTRAGSTDTQYF.

V is TRBV20-1 and J is TRBJ1-2; 9 bases map to TRBD1. This CDR3 region has 13 residues. V lost 2 bases, J lost 9 bases, and 7 bases stayed unmatched. Germline CDR1 reads DFQATT; CDR2 reads SNEGSKA (reference sequence). CDR3 sequence (DNA): TGCAGTGCTAGACCGGACAGGGGAAATAGCTACACCTTC. Its translation is CSARPDRGNSYTF.

This clonotype occurred many times. The chain couples TRBV20-1 to TRBJ2-1, with D maybe TRBD1 (7 bases). V lost 0 bases, J lost 2 bases, and 17 bases lay in between. CDR1 is DFQATT and CDR2 is SNEGSKA in the germline V gene (reference sequence). The CDR3 runs to 17 residues. The chain's CDR3 is CSARDGARGTAYNEQFF. Here the CDR3 DNA reads TGCAGTGCTAGAGATGGGGCGCGCGGGACAGCCTACAATGAGCAGTTCTTC.

This clonotype was seen a handful of times. The chain links TRBV7-2 to TRBJ1-6, with a possible D match to TRBD1 (5 bases). Germline CDR1 and CDR2: SGHTA and FQGNSA. The CDR3 sequence is 16 residues long. Trimming took 4 bases from V and 4 from J, leaving 14 bases between them. As DNA, the CDR3 is TGTGCCAGCAGCTCAAACCCGGGGCCTTATAATTCACCCCTCCACTTT. Protein sequence: CASSSNPGPYNSPLHF. The full variable domain, in which reference TRBV7-2 and TRBJ1-6 provide the parts outside the CDR3, is GAGVSQSPSNKVTEKGKDVELRCDPISGHTALYWYRQSLGQGLEFLIYFQGNSAPDKSGLPSDRFSAERTGGSVSTLTIQRTQQEDSAVYLCASSSNPGPYNSPLHFGNGTRLTVT.

The sample holds one count of this clonotype. The genes are TRBV29-1 and TRBJ2-7, with 8 bases lining up with TRBD1. Germline-derived CDR1 and CDR2 are SQVTM and ANQGSEA. This CDR3 comprises 16 residues. V shed 1 base, J shed 0 bases, and the junction held 8 bases outside the gene matches. In nucleotides, the CDR3 is TGCAGCGTTGAAGGGGGCAGGGACAGGAGCTCCTACGAGCAGTACTTC. It codes for CSVEGGRDRSSYEQYF.

This clonotype occurred many times. A much larger clone is a single base away; this may be a read error. CDR3 amino acids: CASSLVAGGDNEQYF. The CDR3 region has the DNA TGTGCCAGCAGCTTAGTCGCGGGGGGCGACAATGAGCAGTACTTC. The rearrangement uses TRBV7-9 and TRBJ2-7, with TRBD2 matching over 8 bases. Trimming took 1 base from V and 7 from J; bases not matched to a gene: 9. Germline V gene sequence: CDR1 SEHNR, CDR2 FQNEAQ (reference sequence). This CDR3 contains 15 residues. Complete variable domain (other parts from reference TRBV7-9 and TRBJ2-7): DTGVSQNPRHKITKRGQNVTFRCDPISEHNRLYWYRQTLGQGPEFLTYFQNEAQLEKSRLLSDRFSAERPKGSFSTLEIQRTEQGDSAMYLCASSLVAGGDNEQYFGPGTRLTVT.

Comment on this clonotype: Given a much more abundant clone one base away, this may be a read error. Because it lacks the conserved phenylalanine or tryptophan at the end, this CDR3 is likely a read error. The chain combines TRBV7-2 with TRBJ1-6; D call uncertain. In germline, CDR1 is SGHTA, CDR2 FQGNSA. The CDR3 spans 16 residues. Trimming removed 5 bases at V and 0 bases at J, with 11 bases between. The CDR3 protein is CASSLGVSSYNSPLHC. CDR3 bases: TGTGCCAGCAGCCTGGGCGTCAGCTCCTATAATTCACCCCTCCACTGT.

This clonotype was detected a few times. The chain uses TRBV6-1 and TRBJ1-1; D remains unclear. V was trimmed by 4 bases and J by 1 base, leaving 10 bases between them. The CDR3 runs to 14 residues. The germline gives CDR1 MNHNS, CDR2 SASEGT. CDR3 in amino acids: CASSATWSNTEAFF. The CDR3, as DNA: TGTGCCAGCAGTGCAACCTGGTCGAACACTGAAGCTTTCTTT.

In DNA, the CDR3 is TGCAGTGCCACACCGGGGACGGGCAATCAGCCCCAGCATTTT. Its translation is CSATPGTGNQPQHF. The rearrangement links TRBV20-1 to TRBJ1-5, with D perhaps matching TRBD1 (5 bases). The CDR3 extends over 14 amino acids. The germline CDR1 and CDR2 sequences are DFQATT and SNEGSKA (reference sequence). V gave up 6 bases and J gave up 2 bases, with 14 bases separating them.

In its sample, this clonotype was seen many times. The chain combines TRBV6-6 with TRBJ2-7, with D perhaps TRBD1 (5 bases). Germline CDR1 MNHNY, CDR2 SVGAGI (reference sequence). The CDR3 consists of 13 residues. The V end lost 5 bases, the J end lost 0 bases, and 8 bases lay between the germline ends. In nucleotides, the CDR3 is TGTGCCAGCAGTACGACAGCCTCCTACGAGCAGTACTTC. Protein product: CASSTTASYEQYF.

This clonotype occurred a few times. Its ends do not fully match the called genes, so a read error is possible. The chain is built from TRBV12-3 or TRBV12-4 and TRBJ2-1; weak D call: TRBD2 (6 bases). This CDR3 is built from 14 residues. The CDR3 nucleotides are TGCGCCAGTTGGCGGGACGGGGAATTCAATGAGCAGTTCTTC. Translated, it gives CASWRDGEFNEQFF.

About this clonotype: A much larger clone differs from this one at a single base, so this may be a read error. The chain combines TRBV29-1 with TRBJ2-5, with D possibly being TRBD2 (7 bases). The DNA end is more similar to TRBJ2-7, so the J call may be wrong. This CDR3 region has 14 residues. CDR1 and CDR2 (germline): SQVTM, ANQGSEA. CDR3 sequence: CSVRAGGTRYEQYF. As DNA, the CDR3 is TGCAGCGTCCGTGCCGGGGGGACACGCTACGAGCAGTACTTC.

Regarding this clonotype: This could be a read error, since a much larger clone is one nucleotide away. The chain is built from TRBV5-6 and TRBJ2-5; D uncertain. Germline values: CDR1 SGHDT, CDR2 YYEEEE. CDR3 length: 14 residues. The V end was cut by 3 bases, the J end by 1 base, with 10 bases between. CDR3 sequence reads: CASSWAVRQETQYF. Written as DNA, the CDR3 is TGTGCCAGCAGCTGGGCAGTCCGCCAAGAGACCCAGTACTTC.

This clonotype was picked up a small number of times. This rearrangement joins TRBV6-6 to TRBJ1-1; TRBD1 matches at 9 bases. Germline V gives CDR1 MNHNY, CDR2 SVGAGI (reference sequence). This CDR3 is 15 amino acids long. V trimming: 2 bases; J trimming: 3 bases; junction bases outside the gene matches: 4. CDR3 residues: CASSYGGQGYTEAFF. CDR3 nucleotides: TGTGCCAGCAGTTACGGGGGACAGGGCTACACTGAAGCTTTCTTT.

In DNA form, the CDR3 reads TGTGCCAGCAGCCGGACGACAGGGGGCACAGATACGCAGTATTTT. It is translated as CASSRTTGGTDTQYF. V gene TRBV7-7 combines with J gene TRBJ2-3; 8 bases fit TRBD1. With V trimmed by 5 bases and J by 1 base, 5 bases remained unmatched. CDR1 and CDR2 from the germline V gene are SSHAT and FNYEAQ (reference sequence). The CDR3 consists of 15 residues.

A word on this clonotype: Possible read error: a much larger clone is one base away. The chain joins TRBV12-3 or TRBV12-4 to TRBJ2-3; 14 bases are a match to TRBD2. This CDR3 has 18 amino acids. CDR3: CASSYGTSGGFRTDAQYF. CDR3 in DNA: TGTGCCAGCAGTTACGGGACTAGCGGGGGTTTTCGCACAGATGCGCAGTATTTT.

Points on this clonotype: A read error may be the cause here, since a much bigger clone is one base away. V and J are TRBV29-1 and TRBJ2-7; D gene uncertain. The CDR3 has 11 residues. Trimming stripped 6 bases from V and 2 bases from J, with 8 bases between. CDR1 is SQVTM, CDR2 ANQGSEA, per germline. The CDR3 sequence is CSVQPTYEQYF. CDR3 sequence (DNA): TGCAGCGTCCAGCCAACCTACGAGCAGTACTTC.

This chain links TRBV5-1 with TRBJ1-5; D is perhaps TRBD1 (6 bases). In germline, CDR1 is SGHRS, CDR2 YFSETQ. This CDR3 has 15 amino acids. Between the trimmed V and J ends, which lost 4 bases and 8 bases, there was a span of 19 bases. CDR3 nucleotides: TGCGCCAGCAGCGCGAGCCCGGGGGCTATCGAGCCCCAGCATTTT. This gives the protein CASSASPGAIEPQHF.

This clonotype was recorded at least ten times. The chain has TRBV9 and TRBJ2-5; 12 bases fit TRBD2. J gave up 5 bases and V 1 base, and 6 bases lay outside the gene matches. Germline-derived CDR1 and CDR2 are SGDLS and YYNGEE. This CDR3 spans 16 amino acids. The CDR3 DNA sequence: TGTGCCAGCAGCGTACGGCTAGCGGGGGGGTCGGAGACCCAGTACTTC. Translating gives CASSVRLAGGSETQYF.

This clonotype was picked up many times. The V gene is TRBV9, the J gene TRBJ2-1, with D perhaps given as TRBD1 or TRBD2 (5 bases each). The length of the CDR3 is 15 residues. Trimming removed 0 bases from V and 4 bases from J, with 11 bases in between. CDR1 is SGDLS and CDR2 is YYNGEE in the germline V gene. The CDR3 here is CASSVVGESYNEQFF. CDR3 in DNA: TGTGCCAGCAGCGTAGTGGGGGAGTCTTACAATGAGCAGTTCTTC.

This clonotype came up a few times. J is TRBJ1-2 and V is TRBV6-5; unclear D gene. CDR1 and CDR2 from the germline V gene are MNHEY and SVGAGI. The CDR3 runs to 13 residues. V lost 7 bases, J lost 3 bases, and 12 bases lay in between. CDR3: CASTQKPHYGYTF. The CDR3 nucleotides read TGTGCCAGCACCCAAAAACCACACTATGGCTACACCTTC.

In its sample, this clonotype was seen a few times. The rearrangement links TRBV20-1 to TRBJ2-7, with 10 bases aligning to TRBD1. V was pared by 6 bases and J by 2 bases, with 7 bases of the junction left unmatched. Germline V gene lookup returns CDR1 DFQATT and CDR2 SNEGSKA (reference sequence). The CDR3 loop spans 14 amino acids. The CDR3 loop is CSARPGTGAYEQYF. The CDR3 bases are TGCAGTGCCCGACCCGGGACAGGGGCCTACGAGCAGTACTTC.